This TCR beta chain was captured by sequencing in a study of PD-1 blockade in classical Hodgkin lymphoma. Regarding the study as a whole: Partial responders and progressors had significantly lower baseline TCR diversity. According to reports, newly diagnosed patients had lower baseline TCR diversity than healthy donors, and relapsed/refractory patients had lower baseline TCR diversity still.

About this clone: Its specificity is not known.

Profiled with immunoSEQ multiplex PCR; TCRdb holds only in-frame clones, not every one. Among around 45,000 clones, approximately 70% were seen once, and the ten largest hold 2.5% to 3.5%. V shed 6 bases and J 9 bases; nucleotides not matched to a gene: 7. This CDR3 spans 12 amino acids. Germline V gene lookup returns CDR1 MNHNS and CDR2 SASEGT. Brentuximab vedotin exposure varied among the patients, all of whom had relapsed after autologous stem cell transplantation. Classification of best responses gave complete response, partial response or progressive disease. The input for sequencing was peripheral blood mononuclear cells (PBMCs), taken before the second cycle of nivolumab. The rearrangement uses TRBV6-1 and TRBJ2-7; 8 positions match TRBD1. This sequence originates from a human donor with classical Hodgkin lymphoma. The CDR3 here is CASSRDRMMQYF. CDR3 DNA: TGTGCCAGCAGCAGGGACAGGATGATGCAGTACTTC.